The 21 T cell receptor beta chains presented below share a single source sample, sequenced in a study of molecular identifiers for immune sequencing clone quantification. Via MiXCR, TCRdb re-called the PCR reads, giving one row per CDR3 protein. The sample has 62,000 or so distinct CDR3 sequences; 15% to 20% are singletons. The sequenced sample consisted of naive CD8+ T cells from blood, with Jurkat cell RNA spiked in. Specified subset: FACS-sorted CD8+CD4-CCR7+CD45RA+ naive T cells. These receptors originate from a human donor in good health. Some libraries in this study had Jurkat cell RNA spiked in.

Turning to this clonotype: A much larger clone differs from this one at a single base, so this may be a read error. V usage is TRBV27 and J usage is TRBJ2-7; D assignment may be TRBD1 or TRBD2 (5 bases each). Per the germline V gene, CDR1 is MNHEY and CDR2 is SMNVEV (reference sequence). The CDR3 runs to 13 residues. Trimming took off 4 bases at V and 1 base at J, with 8 bases between the two ends. CDR3 in amino acids: CASSYRRSYEQYF. The DNA of the CDR3 is TGTGCCAGCAGTTACAGGAGGTCCTACGAGCAGTACTTC.

This clonotype was detected ten times or more. The V gene is TRBV6-2 or TRBV6-3, the J gene TRBJ2-1, with D maybe TRBD2 (5 bases). The germline gives CDR1 MNHEY, CDR2 SVGEGT. CDR3 length: 15 residues. V lost 0 bases to trimming and J lost 0 bases, with 6 bases between them. The CDR3 bases are TGTGCCAGCAGTTACTCTACTAGCTCCTACAATGAGCAGTTCTTC. It translates to CASSYSTSSYNEQFF.

This clonotype was counted many times. The rearrangement uses TRBV6-1 and TRBJ1-2, with 9 bases aligning to TRBD1. V dropped 6 bases and J dropped 1; count of bases not matched to a gene: 9. This CDR3 is 16 amino acids long. Germline-derived CDR1 and CDR2 are MNHNS and SASEGT. The DNA of the CDR3 is TGTGCCAGCAGGGGACAGGGAATTTATCTTAACTATGGCTACACCTTC. Protein sequence: CASRGQGIYLNYGYTF.

The V gene is TRBV6-1, the J gene TRBJ2-5; TRBD2 is a possible D gene (5 bases). Germline CDR1 is MNHNS and CDR2 is SASEGT. Deletions cut 2 bases from V and 2 bases from J, with 18 bases between. The CDR3 loop spans 17 amino acids. Here the CDR3 reads CASSEFGSGSLQETQYF. The DNA of the CDR3 is TGTGCCAGCAGTGAATTTGGAAGCGGTAGTTTGCAAGAGACCCAGTACTTC.

This clonotype was picked up many times. This chain joins TRBV5-4 and TRBJ2-6; 9 positions agree with TRBD2. The length of the CDR3 is 22 residues. The germline gives CDR1 SGHNT, CDR2 YYREEE (reference sequence). V was clipped by 0 bases and J by 2 bases; unmatched bases: 18. The CDR3 sequence: CASSLEYVGGRAFSPGANVLTF. In nucleotides, the CDR3 is TGTGCCAGCAGCTTGGAGTATGTCGGCGGGAGGGCCTTTAGTCCTGGGGCCAACGTCCTGACTTTC.

This clonotype has just a few counts. This chain links TRBV5-6 with TRBJ2-1; 9 bases align to TRBD1. Germline lookup yields CDR1 SGHDT and CDR2 YYEEEE. Trimming removed 1 base from V and 7 bases from J; junction bases left unmatched: 24. The CDR3 runs 21 residues. The CDR3 region is CASSLFIVGTGYIGTSNEQFF. The CDR3 DNA reads as TGTGCCAGCAGCTTGTTTATAGTCGGGACAGGGTATATTGGGACCAGTAATGAGCAGTTCTTC.

This clonotype has a count of ten or more. This chain uses TRBV29-1 with TRBJ2-7, with D perhaps matching TRBD1 or TRBD2 (6 bases each). V lost 4 bases and J 6 bases, leaving 31 bases between the germline ends. Germline lookup yields CDR1 SQVTM and CDR2 ANQGSEA. The CDR3 contains 18 residues. The DNA for the CDR3 is TGCAGCGTTGCCCTATCTCGGACAGCTGTCGGGGGATTCAGCGAGCAGTACTTC. Its protein is CSVALSRTAVGGFSEQYF.

There are many counts of this clonotype. V is TRBV7-9 and J is TRBJ2-7; TRBD2 matches 8 bases. Germline V lookup: CDR1 SEHNR, CDR2 FQNEAQ (reference sequence). CDR3 length: 15 amino acids. V gave up 5 bases and J gave up 4 bases; unmatched junction bases: 10. This CDR3 is CASSTSEREFYEQYF. Here the CDR3 DNA reads TGTGCCAGCAGCACCTCTGAGCGGGAGTTTTACGAGCAGTACTTC.

J is TRBJ1-4 and V is TRBV11-2; 10 nucleotides agree with TRBD1. The trim removed 5 bases at V and 3 bases at J, leaving 9 bases unmatched. The CDR3 contains 17 residues. Germline values: CDR1 SGHAT, CDR2 FQNNGV. Here the CDR3 reads CASSVTGTGVPNEKLFF. The CDR3 DNA is TGTGCCAGCAGCGTGACCGGGACAGGGGTCCCTAATGAAAAACTGTTTTTT. The complete variable domain, with remaining parts taken from reference TRBV11-2 and TRBJ1-4, reads EAGVAQSPRYKIIEKRQSVAFWCNPISGHATLYWYQQILGQGPKLLIQFQNNGVVDDSQLPKDRFSAERLKGVDSTLKIQPAKLEDSAVYLCASSVTGTGVPNEKLFFGSGTQLSVL.

This rearrangement joins TRBV11-2 to TRBJ2-1; no firm D call. Germline V lookup: CDR1 SGHAT, CDR2 FQNNGV. The CDR3 consists of 15 residues. V lost 4 bases, J lost 0 bases, and 10 bases lay in between. DNA for the CDR3: TGTGCCAGCAGCTCCCTAGTGATCTCCTACAATGAGCAGTTCTTC. It encodes CASSSLVISYNEQFF.

The CDR3 loop reads CATLRGGDTEAFF. CDR3 DNA sequence: TGTGCCACTTTACGAGGCGGCGACACTGAAGCTTTCTTT. The V call is TRBV19, the J call TRBJ1-1, with D uncertain. CDR1 and CDR2 from the germline V gene are LNHDA and SQIVND (reference sequence). V lost 10 bases and J lost 3, with 15 bases in between. This CDR3 region has 13 residues.

This clonotype came up many times. This chain links TRBV6-2 or TRBV6-3 with TRBJ2-3; the D gene is possibly TRBD2 (5 bases). Trimming removed 8 bases at V and 0 bases at J, with 15 bases between. The CDR3 is made up of 15 amino acids. CDR1 is MNHEY and CDR2 is SVGEGT in the germline V gene. CDR3 sequence: CASEEEKASTDTQYF. Here the CDR3 DNA reads TGTGCCAGCGAGGAGGAGAAGGCTAGCACAGATACGCAGTATTTT.

As regards this clonotype: This may be a read error: a much more frequent sequence differs by one nucleotide. The chain's CDR3 is CASSLAPGGSHEQYF. CDR3 DNA sequence: TGTGCCAGCAGCTTGGCCCCAGGTGGCTCCCACGAGCAGTACTTC. The chain uses TRBV9 and TRBJ2-7; unclear D gene. There are 15 residues in the CDR3. CDR1 is SGDLS, CDR2 YYNGEE, per germline.

This clonotype has ten or more counts. This chain links TRBV29-1 with TRBJ2-2; 7 positions match TRBD1. The CDR3 sequence is 12 residues long. Germline trimming cut 8 bases from V and 8 bases from J; bases unmatched to any gene: 8. Germline lookup yields CDR1 SQVTM and CDR2 ANQGSEA. CDR3 DNA sequence: TGCAGCACATTACAGGGGTCGGGGGAGCTGTTTTTT. Its translation is CSTLQGSGELFF.

The sample holds many counts of this clonotype. V is TRBV24-1 and J is TRBJ2-1; 13 bases agree with TRBD2. The CDR3 is 15 amino acids. Germline V gene lookup returns CDR1 KGHDR and CDR2 SFDVKD. The V and J ends lost 5 bases and 7 bases, in that order; junction bases with no gene match: 4. The CDR3 coding sequence is TGTGCCACCAGTGCCGGGACTAGCGGGGTGAATGAGCAGTTCTTC. Residues: CATSAGTSGVNEQFF.

Ten or more counts support this clonotype. The chain is built from TRBV11-2 and TRBJ2-1; D perhaps matches TRBD2 (6 bases). The CDR3 has 16 residues. The V and J ends lost 1 base and 2 bases respectively, with 12 bases between them. Germline assignment: CDR1 SGHAT and CDR2 FQNNGV. CDR3 nucleotide sequence: TGTGCCAGCAGCTTAGGGGGGGTTTCTACCTACAATGAGCAGTTCTTC. Translating it yields CASSLGGVSTYNEQFF.

In this sample, this clonotype turned up many times. V is TRBV12-3 or TRBV12-4 and J is TRBJ2-3, with 8 nucleotides matching TRBD2. The trim removed 7 bases at V and 4 bases at J, leaving 10 bases unmatched. There are 15 residues in the CDR3. The CDR3 sequence: CASTLKAGVADTQYF. Written as DNA, the CDR3 is TGTGCCAGCACCCTCAAAGCGGGAGTAGCAGATACGCAGTATTTT.

At least ten counts were recorded for this clonotype. The chain couples TRBV9 to TRBJ1-5; D not resolved. This CDR3 spans 14 amino acids. Trimming took 3 bases from V and 0 from J, leaving 7 bases between them. Germline V CDR1 and CDR2: SGDLS, YYNGEE. The CDR3 region has the DNA TGTGCCAGCAGCGAAGCAAATAGCAATCAGCCCCAGCATTTT. This encodes CASSEANSNQPQHF.

The rearrangement joins TRBV2 to TRBJ1-1; D is possibly TRBD1 (5 bases). The CDR3 loop spans 11 amino acids. The ends were cut back, 8 bases at V and 4 bases at J, with 8 bases in the middle. CDR1 is SNHLY and CDR2 is FYNNEI in the germline V gene. The CDR3 nucleotides read TGTGCCAGCCCCAGGGCCACTGAAGCTTTCTTT. This sequence encodes CASPRATEAFF.

This clonotype was observed many times. V usage is TRBV4-1 and J usage is TRBJ1-1, with TRBD1 identical over 8 bases. V lost 5 bases and J lost 0; bases outside the gene matches: 8. This CDR3 contains 16 residues. Germline CDR1 and CDR2: MGHRA and YSYEKL. In nucleotides, the CDR3 is TGCGCCAGCAGCGCACGGACAGGGACCATGAACACTGAAGCTTTCTTT. Encoded protein: CASSARTGTMNTEAFF.

This clonotype was observed at least ten times. The V gene is TRBV12-3 or TRBV12-4, the J gene TRBJ2-2; tentatively, D is TRBD1 or TRBD2 (6 bases each). Trimming shortened V by 8 bases and J by 4 bases, and 14 bases separated the two germline ends. This CDR3 is 14 amino acids long. CDR3 residues: CASSIGGTTGELFF. CDR3 DNA sequence: TGTGCCAGCTCGATCGGGGGCACCACCGGGGAGCTGTTTTTT.